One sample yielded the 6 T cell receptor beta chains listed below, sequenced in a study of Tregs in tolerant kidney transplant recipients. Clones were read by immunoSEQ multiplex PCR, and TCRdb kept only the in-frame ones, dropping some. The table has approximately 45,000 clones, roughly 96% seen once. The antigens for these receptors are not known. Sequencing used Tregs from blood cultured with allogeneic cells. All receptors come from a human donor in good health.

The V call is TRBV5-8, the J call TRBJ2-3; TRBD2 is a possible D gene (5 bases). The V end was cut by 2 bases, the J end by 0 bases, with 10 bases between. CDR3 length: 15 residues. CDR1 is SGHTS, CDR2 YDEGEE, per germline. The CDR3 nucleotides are TGTGCCAGCAGCTTCGCGCGGACTAGCACAGATACGCAGTATTTT. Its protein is CASSFARTSTDTQYF. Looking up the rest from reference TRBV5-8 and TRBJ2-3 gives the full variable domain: EAGVTQSPTHLIKTRGQQATLRCSPISGHTSVYWYQQALGLGLQFLLWYDEGEERNRGNFPPRFSGRQFPNYSSELNVNALELEDSALYLCASSFARTSTDTQYFGPGTRLTVL.

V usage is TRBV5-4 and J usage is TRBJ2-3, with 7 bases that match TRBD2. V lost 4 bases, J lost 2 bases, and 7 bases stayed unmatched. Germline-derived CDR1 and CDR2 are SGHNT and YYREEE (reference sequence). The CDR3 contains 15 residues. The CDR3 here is CASSLAVPYTDTQYF. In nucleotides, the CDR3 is TGTGCCAGCAGCCTAGCGGTACCATACACAGATACGCAGTATTTT.

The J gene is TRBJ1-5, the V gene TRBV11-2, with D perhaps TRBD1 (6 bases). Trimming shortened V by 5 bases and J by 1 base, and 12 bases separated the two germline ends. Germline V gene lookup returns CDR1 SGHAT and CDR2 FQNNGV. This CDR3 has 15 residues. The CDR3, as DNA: TGTGCCAGCAGCCGTGGGACACAAAGCAATCAGCCCCAGCATTTT. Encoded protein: CASSRGTQSNQPQHF.

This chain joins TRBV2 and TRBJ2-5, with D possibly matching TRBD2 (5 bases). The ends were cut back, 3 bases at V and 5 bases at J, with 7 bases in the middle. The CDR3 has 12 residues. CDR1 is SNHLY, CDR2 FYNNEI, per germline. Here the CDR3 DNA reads TGTGCCAGCAGTGACCGAGGGGAGACCCAGTACTTC. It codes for CASSDRGETQYF.

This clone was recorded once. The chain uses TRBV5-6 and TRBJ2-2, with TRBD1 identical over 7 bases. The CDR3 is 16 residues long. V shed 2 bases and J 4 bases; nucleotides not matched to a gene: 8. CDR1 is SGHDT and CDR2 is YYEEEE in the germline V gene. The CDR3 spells CASSLMAGGATGELFF. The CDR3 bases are TGTGCCAGCAGCTTAATGGCAGGGGGTGCCACCGGGGAGCTGTTTTTT.

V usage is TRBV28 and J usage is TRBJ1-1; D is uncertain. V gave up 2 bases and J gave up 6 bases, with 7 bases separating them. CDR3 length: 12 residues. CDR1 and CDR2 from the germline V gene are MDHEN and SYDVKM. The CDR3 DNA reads TGTGCCAGCAGTTTACAGGTCCCTGAAGCTTTCTTT. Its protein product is CASSLQVPEAFF.